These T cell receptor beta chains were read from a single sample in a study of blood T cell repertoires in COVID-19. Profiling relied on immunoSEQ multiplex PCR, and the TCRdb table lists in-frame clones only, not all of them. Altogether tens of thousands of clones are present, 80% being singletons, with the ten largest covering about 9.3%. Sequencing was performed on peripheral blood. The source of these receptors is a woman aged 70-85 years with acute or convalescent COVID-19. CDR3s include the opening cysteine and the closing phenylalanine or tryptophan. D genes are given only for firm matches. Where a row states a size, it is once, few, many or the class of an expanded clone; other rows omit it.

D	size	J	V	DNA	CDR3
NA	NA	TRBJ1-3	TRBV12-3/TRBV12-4	TGTGCCAGCAGTTTAATCGGGGACACCATATATTTT	CASSLIGDTIYF
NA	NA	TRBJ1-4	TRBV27	TGTGCCAGCAGTTTATCGGAGGGGCCTAATGAAAAACTGTTTTTT	CASSLSEGPNEKLFF
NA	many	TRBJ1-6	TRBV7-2	TGTGCCAGCAGCTTTCCCGGGAATTCACCCCTCCACTTT	CASSFPGNSPLHF
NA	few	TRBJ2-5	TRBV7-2	TGTGCCAGCAGCTTAGCGGGGGGGCCAGAGACCCAGTACTTC	CASSLAGGPETQYF
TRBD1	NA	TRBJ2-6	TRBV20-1	TGCAGTGCTAGTTTCCGGACAGGGGGCTATTCTGGGGCCAACGTCCTGACTTTC	CSASFRTGGYSGANVLTF
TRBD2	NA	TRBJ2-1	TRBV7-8	TGTGCCAGCAGCTTAGCCCGGGACTACAGCTCCTACAATGAGCAGTTCTTC	CASSLARDYSSYNEQFF
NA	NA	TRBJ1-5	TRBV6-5	TGTGCCAGCGACGGCGGGGCGAACGCCCAGCATTTT	CASDGGANAQHF
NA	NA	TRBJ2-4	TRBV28	TGTGCCAGCAGTCCACCAGGGGCTGGCATTCAGTACTTC	CASSPPGAGIQYF
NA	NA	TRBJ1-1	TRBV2	TGTGCCAGCAGTGAATTAATGAACACTGAAGCTTTCTTT	CASSELMNTEAFF
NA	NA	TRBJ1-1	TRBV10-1	TGCGCCAGCAGTGAGTCTATCCTAGGCGGGAACACTGAAGCTTTCTTT	CASSESILGGNTEAFF
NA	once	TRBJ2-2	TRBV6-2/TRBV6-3	TGTGCCAGCAGTTATTTCCCCGCGAACACCGGGGAGCTGTTTTTT	CASSYFPANTGELFF
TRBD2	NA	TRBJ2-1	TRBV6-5	TGTGCCAGCAGGGGACTAGCGGGGTACAATGAGCAGTTCTTC	CASRGLAGYNEQFF
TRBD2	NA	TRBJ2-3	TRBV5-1	TGCGCCAGCAGCGCGGGGGAGTGGCGCACAGATACGCAGTATTTT	CASSAGEWRTDTQYF
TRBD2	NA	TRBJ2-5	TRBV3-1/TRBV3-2	TGTGCCAGCAGCCAAGAGACTAGCGGGGGGGCCTTAGAGACCCAGTACTTC	CASSQETSGGALETQYF
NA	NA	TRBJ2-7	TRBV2	TGTGCCACCCGCCCCGCCCTACAGGGAGGGTACGAGCAGTACTTC	CATRPALQGGYEQYF
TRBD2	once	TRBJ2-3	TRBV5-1	TGCGCCAGCAGCAGGGCGGGACTAGCATTAGGAGATACGCAGTATTTT	CASSRAGLALGDTQYF
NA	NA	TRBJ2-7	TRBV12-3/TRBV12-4	TGTGCCAGCAGTCCCGGGGTTTACGAGCAGTACTTC	CASSPGVYEQYF
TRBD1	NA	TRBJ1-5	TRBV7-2	TGTGCCAGCAGCTTAGGTGGACAGGGCCAGCCCCAGCATTTT	CASSLGGQGQPQHF
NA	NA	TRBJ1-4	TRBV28	TGTGCCAGCACCGAGGGTTTTCATTATGAAAAACTGTTTTTT	CASTEGFHYEKLFF
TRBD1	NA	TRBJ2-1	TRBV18	TGTGCCAGCTGGACTGGGGACAGCAACAATGAGCAGTTCTTC	CASWTGDSNNEQFF
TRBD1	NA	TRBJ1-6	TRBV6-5	TGTGCCAGCAGCTCTGACAGGGTATATTCACCCCTCCACTTT	CASSSDRVYSPLHF
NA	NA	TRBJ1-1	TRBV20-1	TGCAGTGCTCCAGGGGTGCGAGCTTTCTTT	CSAPGVRAFF
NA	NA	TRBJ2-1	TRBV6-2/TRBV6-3	TGTGCCAGCAGTTACGGGGGGAATGAGCAGTTCTTC	CASSYGGNEQFF
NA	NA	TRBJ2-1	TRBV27	TGTGCCAGCAGTTTGATTCCAGTTTCCTACAATGAGCAGTTCTTC	CASSLIPVSYNEQFF
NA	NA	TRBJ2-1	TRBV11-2	TGTGCCAGCAGCCCCGGGATCGACTTTCACAATGAGCAGTTCTTC	CASSPGIDFHNEQFF
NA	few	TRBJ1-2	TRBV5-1	TGCGCCAGCAGACCCAATCAGGGAAACTATGGCTACACCTTC	CASRPNQGNYGYTF
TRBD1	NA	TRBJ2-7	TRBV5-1	TGCGCCAGCAGCAGGGCTACCGGGACAGGGATCTACGAGCAGTACTTC	CASSRATGTGIYEQYF
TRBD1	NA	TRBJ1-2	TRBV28	TGTGCCAGCAGTAATGGACAGGCTTATGGCTACACCTTC	CASSNGQAYGYTF
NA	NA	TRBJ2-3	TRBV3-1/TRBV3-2	TGTGCCAGCAGCCAAGCGGGGAGCACAGATACGCAGTATTTT	CASSQAGSTDTQYF
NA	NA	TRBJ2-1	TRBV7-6	TGTGCCTGCTGCGACGCCCCTCCGGGGGCGGGGGTTTACAATGAGCAGTTCTTC	CACCDAPPGAGVYNEQFF
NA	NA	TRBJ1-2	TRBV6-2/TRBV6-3	TGTGCCAGCAGTGACAGCTACGACTACACCTTC	CASSDSYDYTF
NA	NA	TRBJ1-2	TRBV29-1	TGCAGCGTTGAAGACTTCCGGAGCGATGGCTACACCTTC	CSVEDFRSDGYTF
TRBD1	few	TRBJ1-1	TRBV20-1	TGCAGTGCGAGGGGGCCGGCTGAAGCTTTCTTT	CSARGPAEAFF
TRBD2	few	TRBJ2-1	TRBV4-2	TGTGCCAGCAGTGGAGGACTAGCGGCCTACAATGAGCAGTTCTTC	CASSGGLAAYNEQFF
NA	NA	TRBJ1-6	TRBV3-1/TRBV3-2	TGTGCCAGCAGCCAAGTTCACTATAATTCACCCCTCCACTTT	CASSQVHYNSPLHF
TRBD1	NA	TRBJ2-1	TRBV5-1	TGCGCCAGCAGCTTAGGACAGGGACCTTGGAATGAGCAGTTCTTC	CASSLGQGPWNEQFF
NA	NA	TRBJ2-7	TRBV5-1	TGCGCCAGCAGGTTGCAGGGGAACGGCGAGCAGTACTTC	CASRLQGNGEQYF
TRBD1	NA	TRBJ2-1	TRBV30	TGTGCCTGGAAAGGGGGGACAGGCCCCCGTGAGCAGTTCTTC	CAWKGGTGPREQFF
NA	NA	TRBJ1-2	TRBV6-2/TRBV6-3	TGTGCCAGCAGTTACTCGTCCAGAAACTATGGCTACACCTTC	CASSYSSRNYGYTF
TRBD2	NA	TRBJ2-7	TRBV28	TGTGCCAGCAGTCCAGGACTAGCGGGAGGGTACGAGCAGTACTTC	CASSPGLAGGYEQYF
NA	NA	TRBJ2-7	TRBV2	TGTGCCAGCAGCTCAGACAGGCTAGGGTCCTACGAGCAGTACTTC	CASSSDRLGSYEQYF
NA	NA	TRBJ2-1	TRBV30	TGTGCCTGGAGTGTTCGGCTAGCGCGGAAGACCTACAATGAGCAGTTCTTC	CAWSVRLARKTYNEQFF
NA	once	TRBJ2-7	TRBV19	TGTGCCAGTAGTATCCAGGCTCCCTACGAGCAGTACTTC	CASSIQAPYEQYF
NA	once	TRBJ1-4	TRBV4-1	TGCGCCAGCAGCCCTAATTTCTCAACTAATGAAAAACTGTTTTTT	CASSPNFSTNEKLFF
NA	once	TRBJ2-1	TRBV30	TGTGCCTGGTCCGGGCCCATCAGGGTATGGGAGCAGTTCTTC	CAWSGPIRVWEQFF
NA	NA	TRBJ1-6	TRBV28	TGTGCCAGCAACACCAGGGGAGCCTATAATTCACCCCTCCACTTT	CASNTRGAYNSPLHF
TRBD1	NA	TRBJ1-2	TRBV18	TGTGCCAGCTCACCAAGGGCGGGGTGGACAGGGTCCAACTATGGCTACACCTTC	CASSPRAGWTGSNYGYTF
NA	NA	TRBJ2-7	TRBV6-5	TGTGCCAGCAGTTCCCTTTACGAGCAGTACTTC	CASSSLYEQYF
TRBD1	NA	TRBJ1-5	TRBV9	TGTGCCAGCAGCCTGGACAGGGCTAGCAATCAGCCCCAGCATTTT	CASSLDRASNQPQHF
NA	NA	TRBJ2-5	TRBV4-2	TGTGCCAGCAGCCAAGATGCGCCAGGGCGAGAGACCCAGTACTTC	CASSQDAPGRETQYF
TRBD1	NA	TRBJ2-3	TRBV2	TGTGCCAGCAGTCCCCAGGACAGGGGGCAAGATACGCAGTATTTT	CASSPQDRGQDTQYF
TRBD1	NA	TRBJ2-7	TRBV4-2	TGTGCCAGCAGCCAAAATTCCGGGACAGACTACGAGCAGTACTTC	CASSQNSGTDYEQYF
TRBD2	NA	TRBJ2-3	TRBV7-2	TGTGCCAGCAGCTCGGGACTAGCGGGTGCAGGTACGCAGTATTTT	CASSSGLAGAGTQYF
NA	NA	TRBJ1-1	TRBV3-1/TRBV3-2	TGTGCCAGCAGCCAAGCAGGGACTGAAGCTTTCTTT	CASSQAGTEAFF